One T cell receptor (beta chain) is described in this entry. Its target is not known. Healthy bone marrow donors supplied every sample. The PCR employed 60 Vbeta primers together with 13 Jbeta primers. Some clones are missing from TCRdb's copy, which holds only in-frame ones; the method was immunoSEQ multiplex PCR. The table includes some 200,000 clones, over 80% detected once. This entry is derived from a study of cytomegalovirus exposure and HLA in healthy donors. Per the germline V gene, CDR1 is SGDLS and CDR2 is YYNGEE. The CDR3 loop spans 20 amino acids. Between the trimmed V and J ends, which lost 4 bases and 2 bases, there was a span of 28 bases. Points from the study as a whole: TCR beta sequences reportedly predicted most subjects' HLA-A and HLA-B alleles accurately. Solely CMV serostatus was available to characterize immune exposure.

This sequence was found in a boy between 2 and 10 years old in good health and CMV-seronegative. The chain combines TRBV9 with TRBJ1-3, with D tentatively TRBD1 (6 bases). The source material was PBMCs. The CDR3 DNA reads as TGTGCCAGCAGCTCTCCAAGGGGGGGACGGTCGGGATCGCCTGGAAACACCATATATTTT. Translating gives CASSSPRGGRSGSPGNTIYF.